This paragraph reports one T cell receptor beta chain. A sample-barcoded 5' primer and a J-beta primer mix were used in a second PCR of roughly 7 to 11 cycles. From the 5' RACE reads, TCRdb called clonotypes with MiXCR, one entry per CDR3 protein. The profile shows approximately 780,000 distinct CDR3 sequences, approximately 24% of them singletons. The entry originates in a study of blood T cells in healthy people across ages. This CDR3 has 15 amino acids. V dropped 5 bases and J dropped 1 base, with 17 bases sitting between them. The germline V gene encodes CDR1 GTSNPN and CDR2 SVGIG (reference sequence). These records were also assigned to another study, of T cells of mothers and their children.

The chain combines TRBV30 with TRBJ2-5, with D unresolved. Sequenced sample: blood. The sequence was obtained from a boy between 10 and 17 years old in good health. In DNA, the CDR3 is TGTGCCTGGCCGCTCCGAGTGTTCCTCCAAGAGACCCAGTACTTC. Translation: CAWPLRVFLQETQYF.